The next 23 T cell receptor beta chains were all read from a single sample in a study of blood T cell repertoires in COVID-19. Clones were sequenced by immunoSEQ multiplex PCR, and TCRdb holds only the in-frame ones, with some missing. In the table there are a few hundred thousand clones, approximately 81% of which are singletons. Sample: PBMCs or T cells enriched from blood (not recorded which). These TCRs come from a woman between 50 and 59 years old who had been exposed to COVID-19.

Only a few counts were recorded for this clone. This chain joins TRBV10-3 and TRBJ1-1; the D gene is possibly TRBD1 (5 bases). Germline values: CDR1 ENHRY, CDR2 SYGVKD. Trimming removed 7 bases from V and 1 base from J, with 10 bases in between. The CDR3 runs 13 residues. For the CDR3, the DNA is TGTGCCATCAATCGACAGCGGAACACTGAAGCTTTCTTT. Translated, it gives CAINRQRNTEAFF.

In nucleotides, the CDR3 is TGTGCCAGCAGCTTAGGGCAGGGGCGGGAGACCCAGTACTTC. Residues: CASSLGQGRETQYF. The chain joins TRBV5-8 to TRBJ2-5; tentative D call: TRBD1 (6 bases). Germline CDR1 SGHTS, CDR2 YDEGEE. The CDR3 has 14 amino acids. Trimming took 2 bases from V and 5 from J, leaving 13 bases between them.

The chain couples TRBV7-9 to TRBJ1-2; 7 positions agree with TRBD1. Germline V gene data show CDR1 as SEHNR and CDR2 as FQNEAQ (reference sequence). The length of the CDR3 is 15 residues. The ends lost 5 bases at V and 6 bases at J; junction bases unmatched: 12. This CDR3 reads CASSLQTGYQDGYTF. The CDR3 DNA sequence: TGTGCCAGCAGCCTCCAGACAGGGTATCAGGATGGCTACACCTTC.

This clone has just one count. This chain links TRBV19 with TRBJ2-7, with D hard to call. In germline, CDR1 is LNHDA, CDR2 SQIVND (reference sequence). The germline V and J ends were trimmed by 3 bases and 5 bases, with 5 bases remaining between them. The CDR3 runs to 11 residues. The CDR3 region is CASSMGHEQYF. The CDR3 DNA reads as TGTGCCAGTAGTATGGGCCACGAGCAGTACTTC. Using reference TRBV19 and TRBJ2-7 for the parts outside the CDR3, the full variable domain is DGGITQSPKYLFRKEGQNVTLSCEQNLNHDAMYWYRQDPGQGLRLIYYSQIVNDFQKGDIAEGYSVSREKKESFPLTVTSAQKNPTAFYLCASSMGHEQYFGPGTRLTVT.

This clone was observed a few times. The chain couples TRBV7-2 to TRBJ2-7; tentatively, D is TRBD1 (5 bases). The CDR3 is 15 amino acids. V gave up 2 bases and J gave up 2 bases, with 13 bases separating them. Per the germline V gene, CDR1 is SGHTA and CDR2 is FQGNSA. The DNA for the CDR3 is TGTGCCAGCAGCTTATCCTGGGGCAGGGCCTACGAGCAGTACTTC. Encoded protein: CASSLSWGRAYEQYF.

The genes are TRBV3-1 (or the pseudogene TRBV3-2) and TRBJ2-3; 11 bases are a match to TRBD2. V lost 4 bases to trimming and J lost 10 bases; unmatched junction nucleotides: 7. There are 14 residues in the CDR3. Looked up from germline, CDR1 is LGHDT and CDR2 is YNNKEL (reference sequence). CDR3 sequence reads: CASSLSGGDGAQYF. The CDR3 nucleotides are TGTGCCAGCAGCCTTAGCGGGGGGGACGGCGCGCAGTATTTT.

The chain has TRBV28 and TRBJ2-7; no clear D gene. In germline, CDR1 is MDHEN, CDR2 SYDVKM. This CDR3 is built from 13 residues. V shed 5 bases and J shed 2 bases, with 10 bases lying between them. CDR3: CASSPQPAYEQYF. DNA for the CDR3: TGTGCCAGCAGTCCACAGCCAGCCTACGAGCAGTACTTC.

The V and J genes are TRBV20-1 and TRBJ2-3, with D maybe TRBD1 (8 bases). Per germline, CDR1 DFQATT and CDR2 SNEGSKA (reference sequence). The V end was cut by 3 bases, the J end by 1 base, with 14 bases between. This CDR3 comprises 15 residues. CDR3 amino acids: CSASGAGQGTDTQYF. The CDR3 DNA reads TGCAGTGCTAGTGGAGCGGGACAGGGCACAGATACGCAGTATTTT.

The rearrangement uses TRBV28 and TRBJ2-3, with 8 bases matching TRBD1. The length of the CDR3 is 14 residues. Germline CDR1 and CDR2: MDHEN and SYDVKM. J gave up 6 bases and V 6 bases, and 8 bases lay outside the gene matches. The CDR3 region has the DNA TGTGCCAGCAGCCACGGACAGGGTGTGGATACGCAGTATTTT. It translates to CASSHGQGVDTQYF.

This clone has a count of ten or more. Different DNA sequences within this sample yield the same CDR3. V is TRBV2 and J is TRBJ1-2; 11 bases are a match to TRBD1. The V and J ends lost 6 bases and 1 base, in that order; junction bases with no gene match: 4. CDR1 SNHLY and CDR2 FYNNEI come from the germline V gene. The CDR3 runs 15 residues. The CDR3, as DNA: TGTGCCAGCAGAGGACAGGGGGCCGTTAACTATGGCTACACCTTC. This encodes CASRGQGAVNYGYTF.

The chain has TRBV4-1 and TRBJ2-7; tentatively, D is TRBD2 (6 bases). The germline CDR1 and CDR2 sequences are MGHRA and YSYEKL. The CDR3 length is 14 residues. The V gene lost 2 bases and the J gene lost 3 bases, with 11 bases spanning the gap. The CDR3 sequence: CASSQSGGGYEQYF. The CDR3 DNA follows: TGCGCCAGCAGCCAATCTGGGGGAGGCTACGAGCAGTACTTC.

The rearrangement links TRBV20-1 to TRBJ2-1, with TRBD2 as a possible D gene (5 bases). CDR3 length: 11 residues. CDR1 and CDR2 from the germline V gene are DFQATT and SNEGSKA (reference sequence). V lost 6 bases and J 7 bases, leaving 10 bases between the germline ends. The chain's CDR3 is CSARLTNEQFF. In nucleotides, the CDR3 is TGCAGTGCCCGACTAACGAATGAGCAGTTCTTC.

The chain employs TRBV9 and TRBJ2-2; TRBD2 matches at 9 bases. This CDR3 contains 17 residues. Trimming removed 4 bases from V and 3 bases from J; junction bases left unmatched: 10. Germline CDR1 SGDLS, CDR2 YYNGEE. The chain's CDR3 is CASSPQASGAYTGELFF. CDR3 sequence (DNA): TGTGCCAGCAGCCCCCAGGCTAGCGGGGCATACACCGGGGAGCTGTTTTTT.

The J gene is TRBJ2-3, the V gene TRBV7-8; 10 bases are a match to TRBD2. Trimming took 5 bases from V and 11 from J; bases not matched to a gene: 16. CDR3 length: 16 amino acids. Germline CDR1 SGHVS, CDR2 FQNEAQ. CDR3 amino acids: CASSRGGLAGARGQYF. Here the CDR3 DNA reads TGTGCCAGCAGCCGAGGAGGGCTAGCGGGGGCCCGGGGGCAGTATTTT.

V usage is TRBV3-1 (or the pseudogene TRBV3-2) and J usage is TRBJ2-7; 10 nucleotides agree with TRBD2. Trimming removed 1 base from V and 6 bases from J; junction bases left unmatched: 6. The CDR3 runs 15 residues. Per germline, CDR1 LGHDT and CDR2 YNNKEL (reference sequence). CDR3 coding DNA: TGTGCCAGCAGCCAAGGTCTAGCGGGGGTCCGCGAGCAGTACTTC. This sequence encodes CASSQGLAGVREQYF.

CDR3 nucleotide sequence: TGCGCCAGCAGTGAGATGGGGGCCAACTATGGCTACACCTTC. This encodes CASSEMGANYGYTF. This chain links TRBV10-2 with TRBJ1-2; weak D call: TRBD1 (6 bases). The ends were cut back, 2 bases at V and 2 bases at J, with 9 bases in the middle. The CDR3 is made up of 14 amino acids. From germline, CDR1 is WSHSY and CDR2 SAAADI.

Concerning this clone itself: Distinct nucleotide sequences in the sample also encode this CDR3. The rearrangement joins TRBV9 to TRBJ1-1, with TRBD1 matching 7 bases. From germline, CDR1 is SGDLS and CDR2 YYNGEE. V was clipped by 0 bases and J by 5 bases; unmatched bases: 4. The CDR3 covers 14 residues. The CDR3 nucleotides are TGTGCCAGCAGCGTAGTAGGGGGCGAGACTGAAGCTTTCTTT. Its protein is CASSVVGGETEAFF.

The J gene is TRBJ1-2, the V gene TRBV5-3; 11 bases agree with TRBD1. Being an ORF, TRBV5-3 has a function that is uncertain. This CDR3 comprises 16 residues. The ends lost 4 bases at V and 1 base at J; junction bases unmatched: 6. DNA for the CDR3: TGTGCCAGAAGCACGTGGGACAGGGGGTTTAACTATGGCTACACCTTC. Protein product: CARSTWDRGFNYGYTF.

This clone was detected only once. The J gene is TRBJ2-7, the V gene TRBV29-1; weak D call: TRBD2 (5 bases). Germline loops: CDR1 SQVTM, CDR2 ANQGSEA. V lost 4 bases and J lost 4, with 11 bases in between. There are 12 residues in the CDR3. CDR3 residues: CSVALDQYEQYF. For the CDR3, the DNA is TGCAGCGTTGCACTAGACCAATACGAGCAGTACTTC.

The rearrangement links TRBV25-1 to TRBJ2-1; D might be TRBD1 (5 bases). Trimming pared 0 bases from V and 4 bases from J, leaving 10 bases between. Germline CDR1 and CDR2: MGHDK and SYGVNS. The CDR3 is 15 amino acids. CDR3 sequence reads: CASSEYGAGYNEQFF. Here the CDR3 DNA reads TGTGCCAGCAGTGAATATGGGGCTGGGTACAATGAGCAGTTCTTC.

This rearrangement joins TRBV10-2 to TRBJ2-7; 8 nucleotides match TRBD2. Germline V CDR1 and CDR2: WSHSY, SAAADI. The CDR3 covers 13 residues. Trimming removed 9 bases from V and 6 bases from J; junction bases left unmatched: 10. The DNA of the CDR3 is TGCGCCAGTTCGGGACTAGATTTGGTCGAGCAGTACTTC. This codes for CASSGLDLVEQYF.

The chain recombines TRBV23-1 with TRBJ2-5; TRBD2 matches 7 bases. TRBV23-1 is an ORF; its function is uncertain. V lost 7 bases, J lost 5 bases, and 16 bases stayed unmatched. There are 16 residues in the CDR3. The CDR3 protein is CASTRGSGALEETQYF. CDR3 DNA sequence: TGCGCCAGCACCCGTGGGAGCGGGGCATTGGAGGAGACCCAGTACTTC.

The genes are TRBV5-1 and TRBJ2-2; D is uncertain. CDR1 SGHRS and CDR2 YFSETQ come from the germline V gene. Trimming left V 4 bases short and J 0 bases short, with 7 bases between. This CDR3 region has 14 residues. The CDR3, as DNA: TGCGCCAGCAGCCCCGACACGAACACCGGGGAGCTGTTTTTT. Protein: CASSPDTNTGELFF.